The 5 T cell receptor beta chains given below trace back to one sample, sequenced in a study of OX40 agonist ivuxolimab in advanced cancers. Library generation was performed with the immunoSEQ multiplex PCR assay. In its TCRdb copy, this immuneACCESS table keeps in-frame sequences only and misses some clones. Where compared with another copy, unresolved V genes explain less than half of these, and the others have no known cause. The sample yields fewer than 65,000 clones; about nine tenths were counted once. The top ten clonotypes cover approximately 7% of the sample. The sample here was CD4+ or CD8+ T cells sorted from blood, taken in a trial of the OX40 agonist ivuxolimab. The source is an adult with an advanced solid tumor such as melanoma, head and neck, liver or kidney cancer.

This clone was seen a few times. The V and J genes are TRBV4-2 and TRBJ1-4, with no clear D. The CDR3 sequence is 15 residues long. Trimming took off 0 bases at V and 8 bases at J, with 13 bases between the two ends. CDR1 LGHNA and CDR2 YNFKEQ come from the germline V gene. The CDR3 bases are TGTGCCAGCAGCCAAGAGGGAGGACCCGGGGAAAAACTGTTTTTT. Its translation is CASSQEGGPGEKLFF.

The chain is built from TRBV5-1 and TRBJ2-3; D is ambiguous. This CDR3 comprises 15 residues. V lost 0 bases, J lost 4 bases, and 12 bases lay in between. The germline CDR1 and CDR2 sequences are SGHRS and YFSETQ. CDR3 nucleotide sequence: TGCGCCAGCAGCTTGGGAGGTAGCAGGTCAGATACGCAGTATTTT. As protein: CASSLGGSRSDTQYF.

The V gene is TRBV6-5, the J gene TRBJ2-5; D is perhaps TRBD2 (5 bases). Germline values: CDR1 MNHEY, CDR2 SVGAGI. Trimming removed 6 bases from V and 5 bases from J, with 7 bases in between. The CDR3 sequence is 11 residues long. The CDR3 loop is CASRSGETQYF. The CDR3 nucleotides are TGTGCCAGCAGGTCGGGGGAGACCCAGTACTTC.

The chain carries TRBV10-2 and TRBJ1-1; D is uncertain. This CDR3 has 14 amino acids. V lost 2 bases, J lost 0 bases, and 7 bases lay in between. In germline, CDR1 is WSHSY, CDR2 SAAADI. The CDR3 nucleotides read TGCGCCAGCAGTGAGCGCGGATTGAACACTGAAGCTTTCTTT. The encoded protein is CASSERGLNTEAFF.

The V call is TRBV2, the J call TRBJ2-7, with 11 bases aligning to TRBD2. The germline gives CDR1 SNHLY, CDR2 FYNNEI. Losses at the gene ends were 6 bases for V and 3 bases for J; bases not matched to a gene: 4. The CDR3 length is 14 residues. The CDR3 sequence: CASRDLAGGYEQYF. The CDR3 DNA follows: TGTGCCAGCAGGGACCTAGCGGGAGGCTACGAGCAGTACTTC.